This T cell receptor beta chain appears in the sequencing data of a study of blood T cell repertoires in COVID-19. Study-wide context: Sites across the United States, Italy and Spain contributed samples from acute and convalescent COVID-19.

In the authors' methods: Reference gene primers were amplified, and this amplification served to estimate nucleated cell counts. Generated by immunoSEQ multiplex PCR, the TCRdb table keeps only in-frame clones and is missing some. The V and J calls and clone size were taken over from that table, and D and trimming were inferred from the DNA. The data hold around 240,000 clones, with about 83% observed a single time. In this sample, this clone turned up once. The study recruited people aged roughly 18 to 100 years across about 25 US areas. Participants reported their clinical history, and cohort assignment relied on those reports. Germline V CDR1 and CDR2: MNHEY, SVGAGI. The CDR3 totals 15 residues. V lost 0 bases and J 4 bases, leaving 13 bases between the germline ends.

Sequenced material: PBMCs or T cells enriched from blood (not recorded which). The clonotype originates from a woman aged 45-59 years who had recovered from COVID-19. The chain joins TRBV6-5 to TRBJ2-7, with a weak D call TRBD1 (7 bases). DNA of the CDR3: TGTGCCAGCAGTTACTCGCCGGCGGGACAGTACGAGCAGTACTTC. Translating it yields CASSYSPAGQYEQYF.